This T cell receptor (beta chain) was found in a study of blood T cell repertoires in COVID-19. Study information: T cells, B-cell-depleted T cells, or PBMCs supplied cDNA or gDNA.

Only one count was recorded for this clone. Here immunoSEQ multiplex PCR was the method, and the copy in TCRdb shows in-frame clones only, minus some. The sample contains tens of thousands of clones, approximately 88% of which appear only once. The receptor was isolated from a man aged 50-60 years with active COVID-19. The material sequenced was peripheral blood.

CDR3 sequence reads: CSVRLGGKNIQYF. CDR3 in DNA: TGCAGCGTTCGGCTAGGAGGGAAAAACATTCAGTACTTC. V and J are TRBV29-1 and TRBJ2-4, with TRBD2 as a possible D gene (6 bases). Germline CDR1 SQVTM, CDR2 ANQGSEA. This CDR3 contains 13 residues. The germline V and J ends were trimmed by 5 bases and 4 bases, with 12 bases remaining between them.